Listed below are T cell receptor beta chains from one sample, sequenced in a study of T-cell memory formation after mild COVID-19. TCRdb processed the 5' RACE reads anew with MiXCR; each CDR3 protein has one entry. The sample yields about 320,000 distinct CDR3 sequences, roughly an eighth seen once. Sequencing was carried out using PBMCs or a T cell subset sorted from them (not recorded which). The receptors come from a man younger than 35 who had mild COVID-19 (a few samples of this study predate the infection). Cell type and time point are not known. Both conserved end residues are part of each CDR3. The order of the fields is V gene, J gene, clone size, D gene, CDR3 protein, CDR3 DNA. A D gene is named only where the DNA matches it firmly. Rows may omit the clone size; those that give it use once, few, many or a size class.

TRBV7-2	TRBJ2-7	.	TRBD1	CASSEQQGAREQYF	TGTGCCAGCAGCGAACAACAGGGGGCGAGAGAGCAGTACTTC
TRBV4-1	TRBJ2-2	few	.	CASRGGGRFVAGELFF	TGCGCCAGCAGAGGGGGGGGGCGCTTTGTGGCCGGGGAGCTGTTTTTT
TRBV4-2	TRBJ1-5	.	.	CASSQVGVSSNTPQHF	TGTGCCAGCAGCCAAGTGGGGGTATCATCCAATACGCCCCAGCATTTT
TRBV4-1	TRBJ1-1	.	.	CASSQALVRVRTEAFF	TGCGCCAGCAGCCAAGCCTTAGTCCGGGTCCGCACTGAAGCTTTCTTT
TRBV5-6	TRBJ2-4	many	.	CASSFENIQYF	TGTGCCAGCAGCTTTGAGAACATTCAGTACTTC
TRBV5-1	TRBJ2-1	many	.	CASSGSGDEQFF	TGCGCCAGCAGCGGATCAGGGGACGAGCAGTTCTTC
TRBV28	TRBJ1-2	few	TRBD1	CASSLTGVNYGYTF	TGTGCCAGCAGTTTAACAGGGGTTAACTATGGCTACACCTTC
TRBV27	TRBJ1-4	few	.	CASSLSPGTNEKLFF	TGTGCCAGCAGTTTGTCACCCGGGACTAATGAAAAACTGTTTTTT
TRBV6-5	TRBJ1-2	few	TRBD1	CASRRARDRGRVGYTF	TGTGCCAGCAGACGCGCCCGGGACAGGGGGAGAGTGGGCTACACCTTC
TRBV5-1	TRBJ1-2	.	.	CASSLTAWGTGDPGYTF	TGCGCCAGCAGCTTGACGGCTTGGGGTACGGGGGACCCCGGCTACACCTTC
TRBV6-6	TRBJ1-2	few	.	CASTSRDTYGYTF	TGTGCCAGCACCTCTCGGGATACCTATGGCTACACCTTC
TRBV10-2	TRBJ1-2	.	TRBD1	CASKRLGTGADGYTF	TGCGCCAGCAAGCGGCTCGGGACAGGGGCTGATGGCTACACCTTC
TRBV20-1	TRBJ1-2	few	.	CSAPDQRYGYTF	TGCAGTGCTCCAGACCAGCGCTATGGCTACACCTTC
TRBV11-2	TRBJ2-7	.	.	CASSAAPLYEQYF	TGTGCCAGCAGCGCCGCCCCCCTCTACGAGCAGTACTTC
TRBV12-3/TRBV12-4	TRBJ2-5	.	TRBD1	CASSRLRTGGAGETQYF	TGTGCCAGCAGCCGACTACGGACAGGGGGCGCGGGAGAGACCCAGTACTTC
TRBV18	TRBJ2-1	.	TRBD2	CASSPSGGADEQFF	TGTGCCAGCTCACCTAGCGGGGGTGCAGATGAGCAGTTCTTC
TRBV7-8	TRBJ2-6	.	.	CAGGVGANVLTF	TGTGCCGGAGGGGTAGGGGCCAACGTCCTGACTTTC
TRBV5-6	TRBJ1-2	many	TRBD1	CASSWGQTNYGYTF	TGTGCCAGCAGCTGGGGACAGACTAACTATGGCTACACCTTC
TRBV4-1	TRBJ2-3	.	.	CASSPIHTDTQYF	TGCGCCAGCAGCCCAATACACACAGATACGCAGTATTTT
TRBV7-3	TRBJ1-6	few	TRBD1	CASSFVAGGPLHF	TGTGCCAGCAGCTTTGTCGCAGGGGGACCCCTCCACTTT
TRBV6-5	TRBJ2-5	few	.	CASSPQGFGGETQYF	TGTGCCAGCAGCCCCCAGGGCTTTGGGGGAGAGACCCAGTACTTC
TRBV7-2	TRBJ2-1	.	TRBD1	CASNQGALRNEQFF	TGTGCCAGCAACCAGGGGGCTCTTCGAAATGAGCAGTTCTTC
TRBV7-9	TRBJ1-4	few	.	CASSPVPIATNEKLFF	TGTGCCAGCAGCCCGGTCCCCATCGCAACTAATGAAAAACTGTTTTTT
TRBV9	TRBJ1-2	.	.	CASSPQEGRNYGYTF	TGTGCCAGCAGCCCCCAGGAGGGCAGGAACTATGGCTACACCTTC
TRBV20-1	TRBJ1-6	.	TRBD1	CSARIGTASNSPLHF	TGCAGTGCTAGAATCGGGACAGCAAGCAATTCACCCCTCCACTTT